Listed here is a single TCR beta chain. Measured with immunoSEQ multiplex PCR; TCRdb has only the in-frame clones, and not every one. This sample has some 200,000 clones, with around 80% found just once. CDR3 length: 13 amino acids. V was cut by 1 base and J by 9 bases, with 12 bases left in between. Germline loops: CDR1 LGHDT, CDR2 YNNKEL (reference sequence). This entry is derived from a study of blood T cell repertoires in COVID-19. The V gene is TRBV3-1 (or the pseudogene TRBV3-2), the J gene TRBJ1-1, with unresolved D. The TCR was taken from a woman of 80 years or more with COVID-19, enrolled during active disease. Sequencing was carried out using peripheral blood. DNA for the CDR3: TGTGCCAGCAGCCAAGCGGGTTTGGGTAAAGCTTTCTTT. It is translated as CASSQAGLGKAFF.